A single sample gave rise to the 12 T cell receptor beta chains below, sequenced in a study of prognosis after radiotherapy for stage I lung cancer. By two-round multiplex PCR, the TCR beta CDR3 was amplified from genomic DNA. Round-one PCR had primers specific to each TRBV and TRBJ gene. TCRdb re-derived calls from the multiplex PCR reads in MiXCR, one entry per CDR3 protein. The table has around 30,000 distinct CDR3 sequences, 32% seen once; the top ten hold roughly 27%. Sequencing used PBMCs, obtained before or after stereotactic body radiation therapy (not recorded which). Receptor source: a donor aged 50 or older with non-small cell lung cancer.

In this sample, this clonotype turned up many times. This chain links TRBV10-2 with TRBJ2-7; D is possibly TRBD1 or TRBD2 (5 bases each). Per germline, CDR1 WSHSY and CDR2 SAAADI. The V and J ends lost 6 bases and 6 bases respectively, with 18 bases between them. This CDR3 region has 14 residues. In DNA, the CDR3 is TGCGCCAGCAGCCCCGGGACGGAGGTCTCCGAGCAGTACTTC. Residues: CASSPGTEVSEQYF.

This clonotype was counted at least ten times. This chain links TRBV3-1 with TRBJ1-3, with D hard to call. The CDR3 is 15 residues long. Germline V gene lookup returns CDR1 LGHDT and CDR2 YNNKEL (reference sequence). V shed 4 bases and J shed 2 bases, with 12 bases lying between them. The CDR3 region is CASSPTGLTGNTIYF. The CDR3 coding sequence is TGTGCCAGCAGCCCGACGGGGTTAACTGGAAACACCATATATTTT.

This clonotype was seen at least ten times. The chain recombines TRBV20-1 with TRBJ1-2, with 8 bases identical to TRBD1. Germline V CDR1 and CDR2: DFQATT, SNEGSKA (reference sequence). This CDR3 spans 12 amino acids. The V gene end was trimmed by 3 bases and the J gene end by 5 bases; junction bases not matched to a gene: 2. The DNA for the CDR3 is TGCAGTGCTAGGACAGGGGTTTATGGCTACACCTTC. Translation gives CSARTGVYGYTF.

Many counts were recorded for this clonotype. The chain has TRBV10-2 and TRBJ1-3, with D possibly TRBD1 on 6 matching bases. V was trimmed by 6 bases and J by 3 bases, leaving 21 bases between them. CDR1 and CDR2 from the germline V gene are WSHSY and SAAADI. This CDR3 region has 17 residues. The CDR3 DNA reads TGCGCCAGCAGGGGACCTCAAACAGGGACGAGTGGAAACACCATATATTTT. Its translation is CASRGPQTGTSGNTIYF.

The chain recombines TRBV5-1 with TRBJ2-2; D not resolved. The CDR3 extends over 13 amino acids. The germline V and J ends were trimmed by 0 bases and 7 bases, with 7 bases remaining between them. The germline CDR1 and CDR2 sequences are SGHRS and YFSETQ. The CDR3 bases are TGCGCCAGCAGCTTGGAGGAATTCGGGGAGCTGTTTTTT. Residues: CASSLEEFGELFF.

This clonotype was counted many times. V and J are TRBV27 and TRBJ1-5; D is unresolved. Germline lookup yields CDR1 MNHEY and CDR2 SMNVEV (reference sequence). The CDR3 has 15 amino acids. V lost 1 base and J 0 bases, leaving 7 bases between the germline ends. The CDR3 region has the DNA TGTGCCAGCAGTTTATTGTCCGATAGCAATCAGCCCCAGCATTTT. Amino acids: CASSLLSDSNQPQHF.

This clonotype showed up many times. The J gene is TRBJ1-3, the V gene TRBV20-1; weak D call: TRBD1 (5 bases). The germline V gene has CDR1 DFQATT and CDR2 SNEGSKA (reference sequence). The CDR3 spans 13 residues. Trimming cost V 5 bases and J 0 bases, with 8 bases left between them. This CDR3 reads CSADRISGNTIYF. The CDR3 coding sequence is TGCAGTGCTGACAGAATCTCTGGAAACACCATATATTTT.

About this clonotype: Since a much larger clone is just one base distant, this may be a read error. V usage is TRBV7-2 and J usage is TRBJ1-5; tentatively, D is TRBD1 (5 bases). The germline V gene encodes CDR1 SGHTA and CDR2 FQGNSA. This CDR3 is built from 15 residues. The CDR3 DNA reads as TGTGCCATCAGCTTGGAGACAGAGAGAAATCAGCCCCAGCATTTT. Protein sequence: CAISLETERNQPQHF.

On this clonotype: The conserved final phenylalanine or tryptophan is absent from the CDR3, which likely points to a read error. The limits of the CDR3 on the DNA are not certain, so only TCRdb's listed CDR3 is given. The chain's CDR3 is CATSRAADYGYTS. The J gene is TRBJ1-2, the V gene TRBV15. Germline lookup yields CDR1 LNHNV and CDR2 YYDKDF (reference sequence). Inclusive of both ends, the CDR3 amounts to 13 amino acids.

This clonotype showed up many times. The chain is built from TRBV7-9 and TRBJ1-1, with D uncertain. The CDR3 totals 14 residues. V shed 5 bases and J shed 2 bases, with 12 bases lying between them. Per the germline V gene, CDR1 is SEHNR and CDR2 is FQNEAQ (reference sequence). The chain's CDR3 is CASSPSRGNTEAFF. The CDR3 nucleotides read TGTGCCAGCAGCCCGAGCCGGGGAAACACTGAAGCTTTCTTT.

Of note for this clonotype: A single base separates this from a much larger clone, so it may be a read error. The rearrangement links TRBV19 to TRBJ2-3; D is unresolved. Germline CDR1 LNHDA, CDR2 SQIVND (reference sequence). The germline V and J ends were trimmed by 5 bases and 4 bases, with 13 bases remaining between them. The CDR3 spans 14 residues. The CDR3 DNA is TGTGCCAGTAGTCCATACCTGGGTGCAGATACGCAGTATTTT. It codes for CASSPYLGADTQYF. The variable domain in full, with the rest retrieved from reference TRBV19 and TRBJ2-3, is DGGITQSPKYLFRKEGQNVTLSCEQNLNHDAMYWYRQDPGQGLRLIYYSQIVNDFQKGDIAEGYSVSREKKESFPLTVTSAQKNPTAFYLCASSPYLGADTQYFGPGTRLTVL.

As regards this clonotype: A far larger clone is just one base off, so this is likely a read error. The chain links TRBV6-8 to TRBJ1-2; D remains unclear. CDR1 and CDR2 (germline): MNHGY, SAAAGT. The V gene lost 6 bases and the J gene lost 5 bases, with 19 bases spanning the gap. CDR3 length equals 15 residues. The CDR3 sequence: CASRPPARSRYGYTF. In DNA form, the CDR3 reads TGTGCCAGCAGGCCACCAGCACGGAGTCGGTATGGCTACACCTTC.